The clone carrying this TCR beta chain was detected once. This sample is part of a study of T-cell memory formation after mild COVID-19. Libraries for TCRalpha and TCRbeta carried sample barcodes and unique molecular identifiers via 5'RACE. MiXCR, applied by TCRdb to the 5' RACE reads, yields one record per CDR3 protein. The sample holds under 150,000 distinct CDR3 sequences, approximately 22% seen once. This CDR3 spans 15 amino acids. Germline V CDR1 and CDR2: SQVTM, ANQGSEA. With 5 bases clipped from V and 4 bases from J, the junction kept 12 bases outside the gene matches. Sequenced material: PBMCs or a T cell subset sorted from them (not recorded which). This chain links TRBV29-1 with TRBJ2-5, with 8 bases matching TRBD1. The TCR originated in a man aged 18 to 29 who had mild COVID-19 (a few samples of this study predate the infection). Cell type and time point are not known. The CDR3: CSVSNWDRRGETQYF. The CDR3 DNA reads as TGCAGCGTTAGTAACTGGGACAGGAGGGGAGAGACCCAGTACTTC.